A selection of T cell receptor beta chains follows, all from one sample in a study of beta chain features in type 1 diabetes. The repertoire was sequenced with immunoSEQ multiplex PCR; TCRdb's copy has only in-frame clones and lacks some. The sample consists of roughly 150,000 clones, roughly 8.1% of them appearing once. Specimen: central memory CD4+ T cells from blood. These TCRs come from a man aged 18-30 years in good health. The CDR3 runs from the conserved cysteine through the conserved F or W. D genes are given only for firm matches. Some rows mark clone size as missing; the rest say once, few, many or name a class of expanded clone.

v_gene	j_gene	len	d_gene	abundance	CDR3aa	CDR3nt
TRBV6-1	TRBJ1-2	15	TRBD1	few	CASTGQVGHRGGYTF	TGTGCCAGCACCGGACAGGTGGGGCATCGGGGAGGCTACACCTTC
TRBV5-5	TRBJ2-7	13	-	few	CASSFHTQGEQYF	TGTGCCAGCAGTTTTCATACACAGGGCGAGCAGTACTTC
TRBV19	TRBJ1-5	15	-	-	CASSKARGGNQPQHF	TGTGCCAGTAGTAAAGCCCGGGGGGGCAATCAGCCCCAGCATTTT
TRBV29-1	TRBJ2-1	16	TRBD2	-	CSVDTYTSGGLNEQFF	TGCAGCGTTGACACCTATACTAGCGGGGGGTTAAATGAGCAGTTCTTC
TRBV30	TRBJ1-4	12	-	few	CAWGATNEKLFF	TGTGCCTGGGGGGCCACTAATGAAAAACTGTTTTTT
TRBV28	TRBJ2-1	15	TRBD2	-	CASSETSGFINEQFF	TGTGCCAGCAGTGAGACTAGCGGATTCATCAATGAGCAGTTCTTC
TRBV27	TRBJ2-7	18	-	-	CASSYSIQAILSSYEQYF	TGTGCCAGCAGTTACTCGATACAGGCCATCCTAAGCTCCTACGAGCAGTACTTC
TRBV18	TRBJ1-1	15	-	few	CASSPFGEGNTEAFF	TGTGCCAGCTCACCTTTCGGGGAGGGGAACACTGAAGCTTTCTTT
TRBV5-6	TRBJ2-1	16	-	-	CASSSPLGSSYNEQFF	TGTGCCAGCAGCTCGCCCTTGGGGAGCTCCTACAATGAGCAGTTCTTC
TRBV7-2	TRBJ2-1	16	TRBD1	few	CASSPRPDRPNNEQFF	TGTGCCAGCAGCCCGCGACCGGACAGGCCCAACAATGAGCAGTTCTTC
TRBV27	TRBJ1-5	13	TRBD1	-	CASRTSSRTGEHF	TGTGCCAGCAGAACGTCAAGCCGGACAGGGGAGCATTTT
TRBV29-1	TRBJ2-2	13	TRBD1	many	CSVGDRNTGELFF	TGCAGCGTTGGGGACAGGAACACCGGGGAGCTGTTTTTT
TRBV15	TRBJ2-1	16	-	-	CATSRVVRHPYNEQFF	TGTGCCACCAGCAGAGTGGTGAGACACCCCTACAATGAGCAGTTCTTC
TRBV9	TRBJ2-1	16	TRBD2	few	CASSPSGGRVGLGQFF	TGTGCCAGCAGCCCGAGCGGGGGCAGGGTGGGGCTCGGGCAGTTCTTC
TRBV7-9	TRBJ2-1	13	TRBD1	many	CASSSRQGNEQFF	TGTGCCAGCAGCTCAAGACAGGGTAATGAGCAGTTCTTC
TRBV19	TRBJ1-5	14	-	few	CASSLAVLNQPQHF	TGTGCCAGTAGTTTGGCAGTCCTCAATCAGCCCCAGCATTTT
TRBV30	TRBJ1-2	13	-	few	CAWSSGSNYGYTF	TGTGCCTGGAGTTCCGGGTCTAACTATGGCTACACCTTC
TRBV28	TRBJ1-1	14	-	-	CASSLEGLLAEAFF	TGTGCCAGCAGTTTAGAGGGACTTCTGGCTGAAGCTTTCTTT
TRBV7-2	TRBJ2-1	15	-	-	CASSQDREGFNEQFF	TGTGCCAGCAGCCAGGACAGGGAGGGTTTCAATGAGCAGTTCTTC
TRBV10-3	TRBJ2-7	13	-	few	CAIRYSDGVRQYF	TGTGCCATCAGATATTCGGACGGGGTGAGGCAGTACTTC
TRBV5-6	TRBJ2-1	14	TRBD1	few	CASSLGVGGYEQFF	TGTGCCAGCAGCTTGGGGGTAGGGGGCTATGAGCAGTTCTTC
TRBV4-1	TRBJ1-2	15	TRBD1	few	CASSLSDRALLGYTF	TGCGCCAGCAGCTTATCGGACAGGGCCCTGTTGGGCTACACCTTC
TRBV4-2	TRBJ2-7	13	-	few	CASSKDSTYEQYF	TGTGCCAGCAGCAAAGACAGTACCTACGAGCAGTACTTC
TRBV4-1	TRBJ2-3	15	TRBD1	once	CASSQEQGVTDTQYF	TGCGCCAGCAGCCAAGAACAGGGGGTCACAGATACGCAGTATTTT
TRBV10-3	TRBJ1-2	13	-	-	CAITVMAGNGYTF	TGTGCCATCACAGTGATGGCGGGGAACGGCTACACCTTC
TRBV10-3	TRBJ2-7	14	TRBD1	-	CAIKVDRAGYEQYF	TGTGCCATCAAGGTGGACAGGGCAGGGTACGAGCAGTACTTC
TRBV18	TRBJ1-1	14	-	few	CASSPLQGTLEAFF	TGTGCCAGCTCACCACTGCAGGGAACCCTTGAAGCTTTCTTT
TRBV7-2	TRBJ1-1	15	-	few	CASSSQVGRIAEAFF	TGTGCCAGCAGCTCACAGGTCGGTCGGATTGCTGAAGCTTTCTTT
TRBV4-1	TRBJ2-7	15	TRBD2	few	CASSLLAGGRYEQYF	TGCGCCAGCAGTCTCCTAGCGGGAGGTCGTTACGAGCAGTACTTC
TRBV18	TRBJ2-3	14	-	-	CASSQGVSTDTQYF	TGTGCCAGCTCACAGGGGGTAAGCACAGATACGCAGTATTTT
TRBV9	TRBJ2-5	16	-	few	CASSVGGQTFQETQYF	TGTGCCAGCAGCGTAGGCGGTCAAACCTTCCAAGAGACCCAGTACTTC
TRBV18	TRBJ2-7	14	TRBD1	few	CASSPGQSSYEQYF	TGTGCCAGCTCACCGGGACAGAGTTCCTACGAGCAGTACTTC
TRBV27	TRBJ2-5	12	-	-	CASSPLGEVQYF	TGTGCCAGCAGTCCCCTGGGGGAGGTCCAGTACTTC
TRBV5-6	TRBJ1-4	13	TRBD1	few	CASSTWTGVELFF	TGTGCCAGCAGCACTTGGACAGGTGTAGAACTGTTTTTT
TRBV19	TRBJ2-7	15	TRBD2	-	CASSSVLAGVYEQYF	TGTGCCAGTAGCTCCGTACTAGCGGGAGTCTACGAGCAGTACTTC
TRBV7-3	TRBJ2-2	16	TRBD2	-	CASSQRTSGHTGELFF	TGTGCCAGCAGCCAAAGGACTAGCGGGCACACCGGGGAGCTGTTTTTT
TRBV2	TRBJ2-7	13	-	-	CASSDRRLYEQYF	TGTGCCAGCAGTGATCGGAGACTCTACGAGCAGTACTTC
TRBV11-2	TRBJ1-2	13	-	many	CASSLGRGYGYTF	TGTGCCAGCAGCCTCGGGAGGGGGTATGGCTACACCTTC
TRBV7-2	TRBJ2-5	16	TRBD2	-	CASSLALAGGQETQYF	TGTGCCAGCAGCTTAGCTCTAGCGGGAGGGCAGGAGACCCAGTACTTC
TRBV9	TRBJ2-2	14	-	few	CASSAVFNTGELFF	TGTGCCAGCAGCGCTGTGTTCAACACCGGGGAGCTGTTTTTT
TRBV6-5	TRBJ2-7	12	-	few	CASSFQGSEQYF	TGTGCCAGCAGTTTCCAGGGTTCCGAGCAGTACTTC
TRBV9	TRBJ2-2	15	TRBD1	-	CASTRTGANTGELFF	TGTGCCAGCACCAGGACAGGGGCGAACACCGGGGAGCTGTTTTTT
TRBV18	TRBJ2-7	12	-	-	CASSLGDYEQYF	TGTGCCAGCTCACTCGGGGACTACGAGCAGTACTTC
TRBV28	TRBJ1-2	14	-	few	CASRRRGVGYGYTF	TGTGCCAGCAGACGGCGGGGAGTAGGCTATGGCTACACCTTC
TRBV9	TRBJ1-2	13	-	-	CASSAGDGYGYTF	TGTGCCAGCAGCGCAGGGGATGGCTATGGCTACACCTTC
TRBV11-2	TRBJ2-7	14	-	-	CASGRLQGLDEQYF	TGTGCCAGCGGCAGACTGCAGGGGCTCGACGAGCAGTACTTC
TRBV5-4	TRBJ2-3	15	TRBD1	-	CASSPLQGIADTQYF	TGTGCCAGCAGCCCGTTACAGGGGATAGCAGATACGCAGTATTTT
TRBV29-1	TRBJ2-7	15	-	-	CSVEDEGTLRGEQYF	TGCAGCGTTGAAGATGAGGGTACTCTCCGGGGGGAGCAGTACTTC
TRBV7-8	TRBJ2-7	13	TRBD2	few	CASSLTSGYEQYF	TGTGCCAGCAGCTTGACTAGCGGCTACGAGCAGTACTTC
TRBV19	TRBJ1-6	15	-	-	CASSMRTALSSPLHF	TGTGCCAGTAGTATGCGGACAGCCCTAAGTTCACCCCTCCACTTT
TRBV7-2	TRBJ1-3	13	-	few	CASSFREGNTIYF	TGTGCCAGCAGCTTCAGGGAAGGAAACACCATATATTTT
TRBV7-8	TRBJ2-5	18	-	-	CASSLAMWGLWGSGTQYF	TGTGCCAGCAGCTTAGCAATGTGGGGACTTTGGGGGTCTGGGACCCAGTACTTC
TRBV5-1	TRBJ1-2	15	-	few	CASSLAGSANYGYTF	TGCGCCAGCAGCTTGGCGGGATCAGCTAACTATGGCTACACCTTC
TRBV7-2	TRBJ2-7	15	-	-	CASSPRHRSSYEQYF	TGTGCCAGCAGCCCACGCCACAGGAGCTCCTACGAGCAGTACTTC